Below are 26 T cell receptor beta chains sequenced from a single sample in a study of T cell repertoires in cytomegalovirus infection. TCRdb re-called the reads with MiXCR, one entry per CDR3 protein. This table has around 430,000 distinct CDR3 sequences, about 42% appearing once. The antigens of these receptors remain unknown. The specimen comprised cultured PBMCs, sampled from culture after CMV antigen stimulation. Receptor source: a human donor in good health (CMV status not recorded). Some clones in this sample may be carry-over from other donors' samples.

This sequence joins TRBV7-9 and TRBJ2-2; no definite D call. V was clipped by 5 bases and J by 0 bases, with 10 bases between them. The CDR3 consists of 15 residues. CDR1 and CDR2 (germline): SEHNR, FQNEAQ (reference sequence). The CDR3 is CASSRGITNTGELFF. DNA for the CDR3: TGTGCCAGCAGCCGAGGCATTACGAACACCGGGGAGCTGTTTTTT.

The CDR3 sequence: CASSYWDRANSPLHF. The CDR3 DNA reads TGTGCCAGCAGTTACTGGGACAGGGCTAATTCACCCCTCCACTTT. The J gene is TRBJ1-6, the V gene TRBV6-6; TRBD1 matches at 9 bases. This CDR3 is 15 amino acids long. The trim removed 1 base at V and 6 bases at J, leaving 1 base unmatched. Germline V gene sequence: CDR1 MNHNY, CDR2 SVGAGI (reference sequence).

This sequence joins TRBV4-1 and TRBJ2-4, with D unclear. The CDR3 runs to 18 residues. Looked up from germline, CDR1 is MGHRA and CDR2 is YSYEKL. The V end was cut by 2 bases, the J end by 0 bases, with 17 bases between. The CDR3 here is CASSQLFRQRLAKNIQYF. CDR3 DNA: TGCGCCAGCAGCCAACTTTTCCGACAAAGACTAGCCAAAAACATTCAGTACTTC.

The chain uses TRBV19 and TRBJ2-7, with 14 bases identical to TRBD2. The CDR3 covers 15 residues. V lost 3 bases, J lost 5 bases, and 3 bases stayed unmatched. CDR1 LNHDA and CDR2 SQIVND come from the germline V gene (reference sequence). CDR3 sequence: CASSMTSGGVDEQYF. CDR3 sequence (DNA): TGTGCCAGTAGTATGACTAGCGGGGGGGTCGACGAGCAGTACTTC.

The chain recombines TRBV6-6 with TRBJ2-1; D remains unclear. Trimming left V 5 bases short and J 5 bases short, with 13 bases between. Germline CDR1 and CDR2: MNHNY and SVGAGI (reference sequence). The CDR3 totals 14 residues. CDR3 bases: TGTGCCAGCAGTGAGCCCCTGGTCGACAATGAGCAGTTCTTC. Translation: CASSEPLVDNEQFF.

V gene TRBV6-6 combines with J gene TRBJ2-7; D is uncertain. The ends were cut back, 0 bases at V and 6 bases at J, with 12 bases in the middle. CDR3 length: 14 residues. The germline V gene has CDR1 MNHNY and CDR2 SVGAGI (reference sequence). This CDR3 reads CASSYSQDCSEQYF. The CDR3 nucleotides read TGTGCCAGCAGTTACTCCCAGGATTGTTCCGAGCAGTACTTC.

This chain links TRBV2 with TRBJ2-5; D is possibly TRBD1 (5 bases). This CDR3 comprises 14 residues. V shed 7 bases and J shed 5 bases, with 17 bases lying between them. Germline V gene sequence: CDR1 SNHLY, CDR2 FYNNEI. CDR3 loop: CASTFYRPTETQYF. DNA of the CDR3: TGTGCCAGCACTTTTTACAGGCCCACGGAGACCCAGTACTTC.

In its sample, this clonotype was seen a few times. The chain joins TRBV7-6 to TRBJ2-1, with no clear D. Germline V gene sequence: CDR1 SGHVS, CDR2 FNYEAQ. V was pared by 2 bases and J by 9 bases, with 11 bases between. This CDR3 has 13 residues. The CDR3 loop is CASSLQGIAEQFF. The CDR3, as DNA: TGTGCCAGCAGCTTACAAGGGATCGCTGAGCAGTTCTTC.

This clonotype was counted between two and nine times. The chain couples TRBV7-9 to TRBJ2-5, with unresolved D. Germline loops: CDR1 SEHNR, CDR2 FQNEAQ (reference sequence). With 4 bases removed from V and 3 bases from J, the gap between germline ends came to 21 bases. This CDR3 spans 17 amino acids. The CDR3 region is CASSSELALGGKETQYF. The CDR3 nucleotides read TGTGCCAGCAGCTCCGAATTGGCACTCGGCGGAAAAGAGACCCAGTACTTC.

The chain has TRBV7-6 and TRBJ1-4; D is unclear. Germline V gene sequence: CDR1 SGHVS, CDR2 FNYEAQ. The ends were cut back, 3 bases at V and 8 bases at J, with 10 bases in the middle. The CDR3 length is 13 residues. DNA of the CDR3: TGTGCCAGCAGCTTGGCCCTTGGGGAAAAACTGTTTTTT. This sequence encodes CASSLALGEKLFF.

CDR3 sequence reads: CASSLGQGRDGELFF. The CDR3 coding sequence is TGTGCCAGCAGTTTAGGACAGGGTCGAGACGGGGAGCTGTTTTTT. This chain joins TRBV6-2 or TRBV6-3 and TRBJ2-2; 8 bases map to TRBD1. The germline gives CDR1 MNHEY, CDR2 SVGEGT. The V segment lost 4 bases and the J segment 7 bases; nucleotides outside the gene matches: 8. The CDR3 has 15 residues.

The chain combines TRBV6-5 with TRBJ2-3, with 8 bases matching TRBD1. The CDR3 extends over 13 amino acids. The germline gives CDR1 MNHEY, CDR2 SVGAGI. The junction had 5 bases not matched to a gene; V was cut back by 8 bases and J by 4 bases. In nucleotides, the CDR3 is TGTGCCAGCGGACGACAGGGGTCAGATACGCAGTATTTT. This sequence encodes CASGRQGSDTQYF.

This clonotype was counted ten times or more. The J gene is TRBJ2-2, the V gene TRBV7-2; weak D call: TRBD2 (6 bases). This CDR3 has 14 residues. Trimming left V 8 bases short and J 6 bases short, with 16 bases between. The germline V gene encodes CDR1 SGHTA and CDR2 FQGNSA. The DNA of the CDR3 is TGTGCCAGCTCGGGACTCCCGGGGTCCGGGGAGCTGTTTTTT. It codes for CASSGLPGSGELFF.

The V call is TRBV28, the J call TRBJ2-7; D unresolved. Germline CDR1 reads MDHEN; CDR2 reads SYDVKM. The V gene lost 8 bases and the J gene lost 5 bases, with 7 bases spanning the gap. The length of the CDR3 is 10 residues. The CDR3 coding sequence is TGTGCCAGCGGATATCACGAGCAGTACTTC. Its translation: CASGYHEQYF.

This clonotype was seen more than once but under ten times. The rearrangement uses TRBV7-2 and TRBJ2-3; D gene uncertain. Trimming stripped 2 bases from V and 2 bases from J, with 8 bases between. Per the germline V gene, CDR1 is SGHTA and CDR2 is FQGNSA. The CDR3 consists of 14 residues. The CDR3, as DNA: TGTGCCAGCAGCTTACAAGGGTACACAGATACGCAGTATTTT. Translation gives CASSLQGYTDTQYF.

The chain carries TRBV28 and TRBJ1-2; 7 positions agree with TRBD1. From germline, CDR1 is MDHEN and CDR2 SYDVKM. The CDR3 is 16 amino acids. Unmatched junction bases numbered 12, after V lost 6 bases and J lost 2 bases. The CDR3 DNA sequence: TGTGCCAGCAGGTCCCCTAAACAGGGGTTCAACTATGGCTACACCTTC. The encoded protein is CASRSPKQGFNYGYTF.

This chain uses TRBV6-2 or TRBV6-3 with TRBJ1-1; D is possibly TRBD1 (5 bases). With 4 bases removed from V and 3 bases from J, the gap between germline ends came to 12 bases. There are 14 residues in the CDR3. From germline, CDR1 is MNHEY and CDR2 SVGEGT. This chain's CDR3 is CASSWYQGYTEAFF. In DNA form, the CDR3 reads TGTGCCAGCAGTTGGTATCAGGGATACACTGAAGCTTTCTTT.

The V call is TRBV7-2, the J call TRBJ2-7; D is ambiguous. The CDR3 is made up of 18 amino acids. V dropped 1 base and J dropped 5 bases, with 24 bases sitting between them. The germline gives CDR1 SGHTA, CDR2 FQGNSA. CDR3 in DNA: TGTGCCAGCAGCTTAGAAGTTACTGGCTTATTCTTGCTGGACGAGCAGTACTTC. Its translation: CASSLEVTGLFLLDEQYF. The variable domain in full, completed from reference TRBV7-2 and TRBJ2-7, reads GAGVSQSPSNKVTEKGKDVELRCDPISGHTALYWYRQSLGQGLEFLIYFQGNSAPDKSGLPSDRFSAERTGGSVSTLTIQRTQQEDSAVYLCASSLEVTGLFLLDEQYFGPGTRLTVT.

This clonotype was seen a few times. This rearrangement joins TRBV19 to TRBJ1-3; no clear D. Germline V gene data show CDR1 as LNHDA and CDR2 as SQIVND (reference sequence). The CDR3 consists of 15 residues. With 3 bases removed from V and 4 bases from J, the gap between germline ends came to 13 bases. CDR3 DNA: TGTGCCAGTAGTATGACCAGCCTGGTCGGAAACACCATATATTTT. Translation gives CASSMTSLVGNTIYF.

The V call is TRBV28, the J call TRBJ2-4; maybe TRBD1 (6 bases). V shed 5 bases and J shed 6 bases, with 11 bases lying between them. The germline V gene has CDR1 MDHEN and CDR2 SYDVKM. The CDR3 totals 13 residues. The CDR3 region is CASSLGQLNIQYF. The CDR3 nucleotides are TGTGCCAGCAGTCTTGGACAGCTAAACATTCAGTACTTC.

The V gene is TRBV11-2, the J gene TRBJ2-2, with D tentatively TRBD2 (7 bases). Germline CDR1 is SGHAT and CDR2 is FQNNGV. The ends were cut back, 5 bases at V and 6 bases at J, with 16 bases in the middle. The CDR3 loop spans 15 amino acids. This CDR3 reads CASSALGGGAGELFF. CDR3 DNA: TGTGCCAGCAGCGCGTTAGGGGGGGGGGCCGGGGAGCTGTTTTTT.

This clonotype was found a few times. The chain is built from TRBV7-2 and TRBJ1-1, with TRBD1 identical over 9 bases. V gave up 5 bases and J gave up 2 bases; unmatched junction bases: 3. Germline CDR1 SGHTA, CDR2 FQGNSA. The CDR3 runs 14 residues. The CDR3 DNA reads TGTGCCAGCAGCCAACAGGGGGCCAACACTGAAGCTTTCTTT. Amino acids: CASSQQGANTEAFF.

V usage is TRBV7-6 and J usage is TRBJ2-1; D ambiguous. This CDR3 is built from 12 residues. Germline CDR1 reads SGHVS; CDR2 reads FNYEAQ. V gave up 4 bases and J gave up 8 bases, with 9 bases separating them. CDR3: CASSSGPHEQFF. The CDR3 nucleotides read TGTGCCAGCAGCTCCGGACCCCATGAGCAGTTCTTC.

This clonotype appeared a few times. This sequence joins TRBV20-1 and TRBJ2-5; TRBD2 matches 9 bases. Germline V gives CDR1 DFQATT, CDR2 SNEGSKA (reference sequence). Trimming took 5 bases from V and 0 from J; bases not matched to a gene: 10. This CDR3 region has 16 residues. The CDR3 sequence: CSASRQASGDQETQYF. Written as DNA, the CDR3 is TGCAGTGCTTCCCGCCAGGCTAGCGGGGACCAAGAGACCCAGTACTTC.

The V gene is TRBV5-4, the J gene TRBJ1-2, with TRBD1 matching over 9 bases. J lost 7 bases, V lost 10 bases, and 8 bases had no gene match. Per the germline V gene, CDR1 is SGHNT and CDR2 is YYREEE (reference sequence). This CDR3 has 12 residues. The CDR3 bases are TGTGCCGGCTTCCGGACAGGGGCTGGCTACACCTTC. Encoded protein: CAGFRTGAGYTF.

This clonotype was counted between two and nine times. The chain has TRBV7-2 and TRBJ2-2; 8 nucleotides match TRBD1. Germline V CDR1 and CDR2: SGHTA, FQGNSA. This CDR3 has 15 amino acids. Unmatched junction bases numbered 7, after V lost 5 bases and J lost 5 bases. CDR3 nucleotides: TGTGCCAGCAGCGCGGGACAGGCTAAGACCGGGGAGCTGTTTTTT. Protein product: CASSAGQAKTGELFF.